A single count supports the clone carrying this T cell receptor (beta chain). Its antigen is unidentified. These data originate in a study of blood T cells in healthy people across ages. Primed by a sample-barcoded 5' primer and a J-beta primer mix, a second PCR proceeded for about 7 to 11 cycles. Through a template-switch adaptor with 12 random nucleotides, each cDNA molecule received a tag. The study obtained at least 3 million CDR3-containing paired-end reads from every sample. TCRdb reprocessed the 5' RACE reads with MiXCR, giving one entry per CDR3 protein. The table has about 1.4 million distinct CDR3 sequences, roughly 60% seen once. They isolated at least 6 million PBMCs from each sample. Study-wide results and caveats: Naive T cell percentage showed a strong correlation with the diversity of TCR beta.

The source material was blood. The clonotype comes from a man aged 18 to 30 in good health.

For the CDR3, the DNA is TGTGCCAGCAGTTGGGGGCTGGGGAACGAGCAGTACTTC. It codes for CASSWGLGNEQYF. This chain joins TRBV6-5 and TRBJ2-4; maybe TRBD1 (6 bases). The end of the DNA aligns better with TRBJ2-7, so the J call may be wrong. There are 13 residues in the CDR3. Germline-derived CDR1 and CDR2 are MNHEY and SVGAGI.